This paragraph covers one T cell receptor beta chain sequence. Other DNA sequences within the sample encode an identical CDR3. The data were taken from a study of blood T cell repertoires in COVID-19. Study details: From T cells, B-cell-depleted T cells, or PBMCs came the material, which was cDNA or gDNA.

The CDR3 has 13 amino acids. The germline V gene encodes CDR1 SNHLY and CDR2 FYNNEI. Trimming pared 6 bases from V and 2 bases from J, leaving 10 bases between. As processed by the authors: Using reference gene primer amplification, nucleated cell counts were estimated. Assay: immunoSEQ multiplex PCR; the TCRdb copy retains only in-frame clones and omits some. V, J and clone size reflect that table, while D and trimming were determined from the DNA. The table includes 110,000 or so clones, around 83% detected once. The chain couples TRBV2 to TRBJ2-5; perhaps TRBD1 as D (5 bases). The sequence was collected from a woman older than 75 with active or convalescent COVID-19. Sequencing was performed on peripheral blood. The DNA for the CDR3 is TGTGCCAGCAGGGGCTCAGGGCAAGAGACCCAGTACTTC. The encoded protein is CASRGSGQETQYF.